This T cell receptor beta chain stems from a study of control samples from healthy donors and cancer patients. Germline CDR1 and CDR2: SGHRS and YFSETQ. V lost 1 base to trimming and J lost 5 bases, with 5 bases between them. The CDR3 is 12 residues long. Sequenced by immunoSEQ multiplex PCR; TCRdb stores in-frame clones only, minus some. The sample contains roughly 40,000 clones, roughly 92% of which appear only once. The specimen was blood. This receptor was identified in a woman aged 50 to 60 in good health. The V and J genes are TRBV5-1 and TRBJ2-3; no clear D gene. CDR3 protein: CASSLNQDTQYF. CDR3 nucleotides: TGCGCCAGCAGCTTGAATCAAGATACGCAGTATTTT.